The 21 T cell receptor beta chains below come from one sample, sequenced in a study of T-cell reconstitution after alpha-beta-depleted transplantation in children. Preparation of the TCRbeta library used unique molecular identifiers. TCRdb independently ran MiXCR on the PCR reads; one entry per CDR3 protein. The repertoire holds approximately 1,000,000 distinct CDR3 sequences, with roughly 29% as singletons. The starting material was PBMCs, mostly from graft donor cells, obtained 360 days after TCRalphabeta/CD19-depleted stem cell transplant. Every receptor here comes from a boy in the first two years of life who had a stem cell transplant for SCID, so the T cells may come from the graft donor.

The genes are TRBV20-1 and TRBJ1-6; 7 bases fit TRBD1. The CDR3 covers 14 residues. After removal of 5 bases from V and 3 bases from J, the junction contained 4 bases not matched to a gene. The germline V gene encodes CDR1 DFQATT and CDR2 SNEGSKA (reference sequence). The chain's CDR3 is CSARGQVYNSPLHF. CDR3 coding DNA: TGCAGTGCTCGCGGACAGGTCTATAATTCACCCCTCCACTTT.

This clonotype showed up just a few times. J is TRBJ2-3 and V is TRBV27; D unclear. CDR3 length equals 14 residues. Trimming took off 4 bases at V and 2 bases at J, with 10 bases between the two ends. Per the germline V gene, CDR1 is MNHEY and CDR2 is SMNVEV (reference sequence). CDR3 nucleotides: TGTGCCAGCAGTTCGATAATAAACACAGATACGCAGTATTTT. Translation gives CASSSIINTDTQYF.

The chain couples TRBV4-1 to TRBJ2-3, with 13 bases identical to TRBD2. CDR3 length: 18 amino acids. Germline V gene data show CDR1 as MGHRA and CDR2 as YSYEKL. V lost 0 bases and J lost 6; bases outside the gene matches: 9. CDR3 region: CASSQDPGLAGLQDTQYF. In nucleotides, the CDR3 is TGCGCCAGCAGCCAAGACCCGGGACTAGCGGGGCTCCAGGATACGCAGTATTTT.

The chain carries TRBV20-1 and TRBJ2-1; TRBD1 matches 9 bases. The length of the CDR3 is 15 residues. Germline V gene sequence: CDR1 DFQATT, CDR2 SNEGSKA (reference sequence). Trimming at V came to 5 bases and at J to 4 bases, leaving 9 bases not matched to a gene. CDR3 nucleotide sequence: TGCAGTGCTCCGGGACAGGGCTTTTTTTACAATGAGCAGTTCTTC. Amino acid sequence: CSAPGQGFFYNEQFF.

The rearrangement links TRBV30 to TRBJ2-2; D assignment may be TRBD1 or TRBD2 (5 bases each). From germline, CDR1 is GTSNPN and CDR2 SVGIG (reference sequence). This CDR3 contains 15 residues. V was pared by 1 base and J by 1 base, with 10 bases between. CDR3 DNA sequence: TGTGCCTGGAGTGAGGGGACCCTGAACACCGGGGAGCTGTTTTTT. It is translated as CAWSEGTLNTGELFF.

The V call is TRBV27, the J call TRBJ2-7; 7 nucleotides agree with TRBD2. There are 16 residues in the CDR3. Germline values: CDR1 MNHEY, CDR2 SMNVEV (reference sequence). The junction had 8 bases not matched to a gene; V was cut back by 0 bases and J by 3 bases. The CDR3 coding sequence is TGTGCCAGCAGTTTATCGGGCGGGGGAGACTTCTACGAGCAGTACTTC. Protein: CASSLSGGGDFYEQYF.

J is TRBJ2-2 and V is TRBV4-3, with unresolved D. The CDR3 runs 17 residues. The germline CDR1 and CDR2 sequences are LGHNA and YSLEER. Trimming stripped 4 bases from V and 6 bases from J, with 21 bases between. CDR3 protein: CASSLVPLKSFPGELFF. The CDR3 region has the DNA TGCGCCAGCAGCCTGGTTCCTCTTAAATCCTTTCCCGGGGAGCTGTTTTTT.

This clonotype was detected once. A clone one base away is much larger, so this may be a read error. The genes are TRBV12-3 or TRBV12-4 and TRBJ1-1; D perhaps matches TRBD1 (5 bases). V was clipped by 7 bases and J by 0 bases, with 9 bases between them. The CDR3 spans 13 residues. CDR3 bases: TGTGCCAGCACCCTGACAGTGAACACTGAAGCTTTCTTT. It is translated as CASTLTVNTEAFF.

This clonotype was seen a few times. V usage is TRBV29-1 and J usage is TRBJ2-7, with 10 nucleotides matching TRBD1. The CDR3 runs to 13 residues. CDR1 and CDR2 from the germline V gene are SQVTM and ANQGSEA. The V segment lost 5 bases and the J segment 4 bases; nucleotides outside the gene matches: 5. The CDR3 nucleotides read TGCAGCGTTTACGGGACAGGGGTTTACGAGCAGTACTTC. Translating it yields CSVYGTGVYEQYF.

The chain combines TRBV5-1 with TRBJ2-5; a weak D match, TRBD2 (5 bases). Trimming removed 3 bases from V and 2 bases from J, with 11 bases in between. This CDR3 spans 14 amino acids. CDR1 is SGHRS, CDR2 YFSETQ, per germline. CDR3 bases: TGCGCCAGCAGCTACCTTGGGAGTCAAGAGACCCAGTACTTC. Residues: CASSYLGSQETQYF.

V usage is TRBV25-1 and J usage is TRBJ2-1, with D tentatively TRBD2 (6 bases). From germline, CDR1 is MGHDK and CDR2 SYGVNS. Trimming pared 2 bases from V and 8 bases from J, leaving 19 bases between. The CDR3 has 16 amino acids. The CDR3 is CASSEVLWGVAHEQFF. The CDR3, as DNA: TGTGCCAGCAGTGAAGTTTTGTGGGGGGTGGCACATGAGCAGTTCTTC. Looking up the rest from reference TRBV25-1 and TRBJ2-1 gives the full variable domain: EADIYQTPRYLVIGTGKKITLECSQTMGHDKMYWYQQDPGMELHLIHYSYGVNSTEKGDLSSESTVSRIRTEHFPLTLESARPSHTSQYLCASSEVLWGVAHEQFFGPGTRLTVL.

The chain recombines TRBV24-1 with TRBJ2-3; the match to TRBD1 covers 9 bases. This CDR3 region has 14 residues. V was clipped by 7 bases and J by 4 bases; unmatched bases: 5. Germline V gene lookup returns CDR1 KGHDR and CDR2 SFDVKD. CDR3: CATSGTGSPDTQYF. CDR3 sequence (DNA): TGTGCCACCAGCGGGACAGGGAGCCCAGATACGCAGTATTTT.

The chain couples TRBV18 to TRBJ2-3; perhaps TRBD2 as D (5 bases). Germline CDR1 KGHSH, CDR2 LQKENI. The CDR3 is 15 amino acids. V lost 3 bases, J lost 2 bases, and 12 bases lay in between. The CDR3 DNA reads as TGTGCCAGCTCACCTCTACTAGTGAACACAGATACGCAGTATTTT. Amino acid sequence: CASSPLLVNTDTQYF. Full variable domain (outside the CDR3, taken from reference TRBV18 and TRBJ2-3): NAGVMQNPRHLVRRRGQEARLRCSPMKGHSHVYWYRQLPEEGLKFMVYLQKENIIDESGMPKERFSAEFPKEGPSILRIQQVVRGDSAAYFCASSPLLVNTDTQYFGPGTRLTVL.

There are a few counts of this clonotype. V usage is TRBV4-1 and J usage is TRBJ2-3, with D possibly being TRBD2 (6 bases). The germline V gene has CDR1 MGHRA and CDR2 YSYEKL. The CDR3 sequence is 17 residues long. The V end lost 4 bases, the J end lost 7 bases, and 24 bases lay between the germline ends. The CDR3 reads CASSPRTGLPNFNTQYF. The CDR3 DNA reads as TGCGCCAGCAGCCCACGCACGGGACTCCCGAACTTCAATACGCAGTATTTT.

The V and J genes are TRBV12-3 or TRBV12-4 and TRBJ1-3, with D unresolved. The CDR3 contains 14 residues. V was pared by 6 bases and J by 0 bases, with 9 bases between. CDR3 protein: CASSRRHSGNTIYF. The CDR3, as DNA: TGTGCCAGCAGCCGGCGGCACTCTGGAAACACCATATATTTT.

Written as DNA, the CDR3 is TGCGCCAGCAGCATATCAGGGGGCGGCGGCTATGGCTACACCTTC. It codes for CASSISGGGGYGYTF. The V gene is TRBV5-1, the J gene TRBJ1-2, with TRBD1 matching 8 bases. CDR1 and CDR2 from the germline V gene are SGHRS and YFSETQ. The CDR3 spans 15 residues. V shed 4 bases and J 4 bases; nucleotides not matched to a gene: 9. Drawing the rest from reference TRBV5-1 and TRBJ1-2, the complete variable domain is KAGVTQTPRYLIKTRGQQVTLSCSPISGHRSVSWYQQTPGQGLQFLFEYFSETQRNKGNFPGRFSGRQFSNSRSEMNVSTLELGDSALYLCASSISGGGGYGYTFGSGTRLTVV.

The V call is TRBV7-9, the J call TRBJ1-4, with D possibly matching TRBD1 (6 bases). Germline assignment: CDR1 SEHNR and CDR2 FQNEAQ (reference sequence). This CDR3 is 14 amino acids long. The V gene lost 5 bases and the J gene lost 5 bases, with 12 bases spanning the gap. CDR3 sequence reads: CASSPDSSNEKLFF. The CDR3 DNA reads as TGTGCCAGCAGCCCGGACAGCTCAAATGAAAAACTGTTTTTT.

This clonotype was counted only a few times. The CDR3: CSARVQRSSYNEQFF. The CDR3 region has the DNA TGCAGTGCTAGAGTTCAGCGGAGCTCCTACAATGAGCAGTTCTTC. The chain has TRBV20-1 and TRBJ2-1; perhaps TRBD2 as D (5 bases). This CDR3 has 15 amino acids. V was cut by 1 base and J by 0 bases, with 10 bases left in between. Germline V gene sequence: CDR1 DFQATT, CDR2 SNEGSKA (reference sequence).

CDR3 loop: CASSLRAGVTEAFF. As DNA, the CDR3 is TGTGCCAGCAGCTTAAGGGCAGGGGTCACTGAAGCTTTCTTT. The V and J genes are TRBV7-3 and TRBJ1-1; perhaps TRBD1 as D (6 bases). Germline V lookup: CDR1 SGHTA, CDR2 FQGTGA. The ends were cut back, 1 base at V and 4 bases at J, with 10 bases in the middle. This CDR3 has 14 amino acids.

This chain connects TRBV24-1 to TRBJ2-1; 7 nucleotides line up with TRBD2. Trimming removed 0 bases from V and 1 base from J; junction bases left unmatched: 2. Germline V gene lookup returns CDR1 KGHDR and CDR2 SFDVKD. The CDR3 is made up of 16 amino acids. DNA for the CDR3: TGTGCCACCAGTGATTTGTCGGGGGGTTCCTACAATGAGCAGTTCTTC. Translating it yields CATSDLSGGSYNEQFF.

This clonotype came up a few times. The chain joins TRBV11-2 to TRBJ1-5, with D possibly matching TRBD1 (5 bases). This CDR3 is built from 15 residues. Trimming removed 4 bases from V and 4 bases from J, with 14 bases in between. The germline V gene encodes CDR1 SGHAT and CDR2 FQNNGV. The CDR3 DNA reads TGTGCCAGCAGCTCGCAGCCGGGACCGAATCAGCCCCAGCATTTT. Protein sequence: CASSSQPGPNQPQHF.